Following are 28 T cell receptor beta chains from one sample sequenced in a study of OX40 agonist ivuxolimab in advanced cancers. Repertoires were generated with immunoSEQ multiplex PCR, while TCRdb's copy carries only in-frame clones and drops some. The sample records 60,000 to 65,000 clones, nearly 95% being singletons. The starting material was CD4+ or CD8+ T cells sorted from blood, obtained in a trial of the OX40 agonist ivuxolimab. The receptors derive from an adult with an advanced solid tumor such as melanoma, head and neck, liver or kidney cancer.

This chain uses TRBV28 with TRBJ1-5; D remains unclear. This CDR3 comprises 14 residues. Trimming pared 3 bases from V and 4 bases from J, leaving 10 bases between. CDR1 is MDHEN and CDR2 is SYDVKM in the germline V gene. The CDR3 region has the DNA TGTGCCAGCAGTTTGGCACACATTAATCAGCCCCAGCATTTT. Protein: CASSLAHINQPQHF.

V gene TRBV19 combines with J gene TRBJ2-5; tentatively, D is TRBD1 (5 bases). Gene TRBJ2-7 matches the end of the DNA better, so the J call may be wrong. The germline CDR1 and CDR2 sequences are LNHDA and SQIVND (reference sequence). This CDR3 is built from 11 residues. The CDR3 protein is CASGQPYEQYF. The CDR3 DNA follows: TGTGCCAGCGGACAACCCTACGAGCAGTACTTC.

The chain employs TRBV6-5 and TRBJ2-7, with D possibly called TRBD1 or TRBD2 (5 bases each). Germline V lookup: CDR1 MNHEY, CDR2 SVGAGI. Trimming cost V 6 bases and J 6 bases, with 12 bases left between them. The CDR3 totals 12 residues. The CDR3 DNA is TGTGCCAGCAGCAGAGGGGTTTCCGAGCAGTACTTC. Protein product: CASSRGVSEQYF.

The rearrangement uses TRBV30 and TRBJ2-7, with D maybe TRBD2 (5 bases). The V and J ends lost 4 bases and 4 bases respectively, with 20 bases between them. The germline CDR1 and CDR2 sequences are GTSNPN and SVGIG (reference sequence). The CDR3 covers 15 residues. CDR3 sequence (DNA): TGTGCCTGGACCTCTGAAGGGTCTCGGGATTACGAGCAGTACTTC. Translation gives CAWTSEGSRDYEQYF.

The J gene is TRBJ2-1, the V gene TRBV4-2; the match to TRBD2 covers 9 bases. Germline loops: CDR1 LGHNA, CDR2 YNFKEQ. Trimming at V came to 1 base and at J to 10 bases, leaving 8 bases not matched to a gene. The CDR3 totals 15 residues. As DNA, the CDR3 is TGTGCCAGCAGCCAAGGGCTAGCGGGATTTGCCGAGCAGTTCTTC. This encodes CASSQGLAGFAEQFF.

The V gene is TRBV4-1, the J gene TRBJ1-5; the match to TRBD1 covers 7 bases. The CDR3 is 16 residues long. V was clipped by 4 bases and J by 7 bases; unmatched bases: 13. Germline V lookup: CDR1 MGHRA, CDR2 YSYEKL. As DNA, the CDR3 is TGCGCCAGCAGCCCTCAGGGGGTTGGAGGGTTGCAGCCCCAGCATTTT. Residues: CASSPQGVGGLQPQHF.

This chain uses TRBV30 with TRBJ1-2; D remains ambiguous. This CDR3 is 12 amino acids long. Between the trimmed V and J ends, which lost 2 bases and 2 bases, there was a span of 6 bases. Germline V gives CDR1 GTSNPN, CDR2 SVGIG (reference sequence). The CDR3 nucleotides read TGTGCCTGGAGTCCCGACAACTATGGCTACACCTTC. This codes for CAWSPDNYGYTF.

The CDR3 bases are TGTGCCACCAGCAGAGGGGAGACAGGGACTTACAATGAGCAGTTCTTC. It is translated as CATSRGETGTYNEQFF. J is TRBJ2-1 and V is TRBV15; D might be TRBD1 (7 bases). The CDR3 contains 16 residues. Germline CDR1 and CDR2: LNHNV and YYDKDF (reference sequence). V lost 1 base and J 4 bases, leaving 14 bases between the germline ends.

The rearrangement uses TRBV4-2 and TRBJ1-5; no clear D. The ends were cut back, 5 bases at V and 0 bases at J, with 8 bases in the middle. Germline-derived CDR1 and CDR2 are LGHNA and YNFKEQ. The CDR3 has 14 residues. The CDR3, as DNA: TGTGCCAGCAGCGATCCTTTTAGCAATCAGCCCCAGCATTTT. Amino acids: CASSDPFSNQPQHF.

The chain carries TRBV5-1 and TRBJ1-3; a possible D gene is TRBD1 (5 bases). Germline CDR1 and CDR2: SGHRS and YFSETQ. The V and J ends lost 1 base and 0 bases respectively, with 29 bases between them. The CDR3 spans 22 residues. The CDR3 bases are TGCGCCAGCAGCTTGCCCGTTCCCGTCTCAGCCAGGGTAGAGGGCTCTGGAAACACCATATATTTT. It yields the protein CASSLPVPVSARVEGSGNTIYF.

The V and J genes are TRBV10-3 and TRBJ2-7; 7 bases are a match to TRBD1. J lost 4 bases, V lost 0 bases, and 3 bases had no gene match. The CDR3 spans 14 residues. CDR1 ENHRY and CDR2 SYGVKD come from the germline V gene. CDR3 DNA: TGTGCCATCAGTGAGTCAACAGGGGTGTACGAGCAGTACTTC. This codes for CAISESTGVYEQYF.

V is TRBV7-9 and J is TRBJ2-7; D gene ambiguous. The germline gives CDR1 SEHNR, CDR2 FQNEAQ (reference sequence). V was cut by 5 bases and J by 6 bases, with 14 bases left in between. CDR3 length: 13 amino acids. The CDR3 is CASSAPRLSEQYF. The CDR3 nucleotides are TGTGCCAGCAGCGCCCCCCGGTTAAGCGAGCAGTACTTC.

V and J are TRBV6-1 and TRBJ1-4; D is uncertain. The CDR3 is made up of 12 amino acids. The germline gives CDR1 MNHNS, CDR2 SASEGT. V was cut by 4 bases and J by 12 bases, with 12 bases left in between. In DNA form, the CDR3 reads TGTGCCAGCAGTGTCACCGGTCAGGAACTGTTTTTT. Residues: CASSVTGQELFF.

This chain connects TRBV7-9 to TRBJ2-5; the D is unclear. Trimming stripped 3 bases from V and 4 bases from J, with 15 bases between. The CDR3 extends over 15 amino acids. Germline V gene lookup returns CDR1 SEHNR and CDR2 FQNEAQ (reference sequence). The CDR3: CASSLTDEDSETQYF. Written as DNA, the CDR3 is TGTGCCAGCAGCTTGACTGATGAGGATTCAGAGACCCAGTACTTC.

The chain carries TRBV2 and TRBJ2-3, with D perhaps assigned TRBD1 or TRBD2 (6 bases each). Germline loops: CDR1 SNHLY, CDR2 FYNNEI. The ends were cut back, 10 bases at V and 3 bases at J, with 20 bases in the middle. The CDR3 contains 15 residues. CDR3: CATLRGDIYTDTQYF. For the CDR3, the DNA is TGTGCCACACTGAGGGGGGATATATATACAGATACGCAGTATTTT.

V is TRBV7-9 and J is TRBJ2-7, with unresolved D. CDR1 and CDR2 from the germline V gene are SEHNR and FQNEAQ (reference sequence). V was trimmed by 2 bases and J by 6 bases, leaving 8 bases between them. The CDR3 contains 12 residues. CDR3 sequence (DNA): TGTGCCAGCAGCTTAACCTGGGGCGAGCAGTACTTC. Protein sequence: CASSLTWGEQYF.

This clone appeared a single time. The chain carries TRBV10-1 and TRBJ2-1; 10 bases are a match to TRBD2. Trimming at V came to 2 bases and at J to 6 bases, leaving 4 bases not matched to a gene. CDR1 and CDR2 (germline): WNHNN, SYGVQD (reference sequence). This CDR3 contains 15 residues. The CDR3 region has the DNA TGCGCCAGCAGTGAGGGGCTAGCGGGGGTCAATGAGCAGTTCTTC. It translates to CASSEGLAGVNEQFF.

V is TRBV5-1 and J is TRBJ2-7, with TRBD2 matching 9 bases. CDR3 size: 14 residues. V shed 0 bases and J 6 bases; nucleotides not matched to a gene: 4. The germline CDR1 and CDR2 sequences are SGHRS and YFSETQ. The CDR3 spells CASSLVAGDREQYF. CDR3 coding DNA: TGCGCCAGCAGCTTGGTAGCGGGAGATCGCGAGCAGTACTTC.

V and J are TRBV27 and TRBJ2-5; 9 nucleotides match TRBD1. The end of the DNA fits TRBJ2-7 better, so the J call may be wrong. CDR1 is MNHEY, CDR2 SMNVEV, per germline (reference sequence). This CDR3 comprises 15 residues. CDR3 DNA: TGTGCCAGCAGTTTTTTACAGGGGGCTCCCTACGAGCAGTACTTC. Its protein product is CASSFLQGAPYEQYF.

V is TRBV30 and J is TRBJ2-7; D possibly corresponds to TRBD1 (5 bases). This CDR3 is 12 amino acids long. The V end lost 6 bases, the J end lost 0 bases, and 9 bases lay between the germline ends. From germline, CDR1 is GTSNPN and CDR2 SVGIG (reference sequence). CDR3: CACRQSSYEQYF. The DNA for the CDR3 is TGTGCCTGCCGACAGAGCTCCTACGAGCAGTACTTC.

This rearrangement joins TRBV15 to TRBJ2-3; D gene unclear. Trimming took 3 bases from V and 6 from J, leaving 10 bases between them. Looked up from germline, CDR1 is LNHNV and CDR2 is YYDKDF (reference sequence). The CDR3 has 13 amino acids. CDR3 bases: TGTGCCACCAGCAGGACGCTGGCGGATACGCAGTATTTT. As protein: CATSRTLADTQYF.

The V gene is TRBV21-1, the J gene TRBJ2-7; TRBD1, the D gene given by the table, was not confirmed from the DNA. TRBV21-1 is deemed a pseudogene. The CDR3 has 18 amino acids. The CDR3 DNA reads TGTGCCAGCAGCTCATTCGCCCTCCCGGGGGACAGGGCCTACGAGCAGTACTTC. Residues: CASSSFALPGDRAYEQYF.

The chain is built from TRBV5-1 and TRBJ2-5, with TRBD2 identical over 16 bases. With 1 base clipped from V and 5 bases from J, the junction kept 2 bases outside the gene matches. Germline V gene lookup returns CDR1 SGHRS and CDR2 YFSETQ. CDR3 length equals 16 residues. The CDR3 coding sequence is TGCGCCAGCAGCTTGAAGGGACTAGCGGGAGGGGAGACCCAGTACTTC. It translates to CASSLKGLAGGETQYF.

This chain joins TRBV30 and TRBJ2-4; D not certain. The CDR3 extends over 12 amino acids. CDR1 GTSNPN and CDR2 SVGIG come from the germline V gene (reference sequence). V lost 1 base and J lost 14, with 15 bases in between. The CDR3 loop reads CAWSALDRAKYF. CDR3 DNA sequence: TGTGCCTGGAGTGCACTGGACCGGGCAAAGTACTTC.

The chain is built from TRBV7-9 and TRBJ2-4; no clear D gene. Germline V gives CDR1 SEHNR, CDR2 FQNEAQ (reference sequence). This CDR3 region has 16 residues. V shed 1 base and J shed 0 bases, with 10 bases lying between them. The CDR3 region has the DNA TGTGCCAGCAGCTTAGTTGAGACCCTAGCCAAAAACATTCAGTACTTC. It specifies CASSLVETLAKNIQYF.

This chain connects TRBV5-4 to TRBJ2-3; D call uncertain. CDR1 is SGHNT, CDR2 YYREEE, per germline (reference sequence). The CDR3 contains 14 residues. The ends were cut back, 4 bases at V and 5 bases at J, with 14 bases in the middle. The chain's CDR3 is CASSLRTVGDTQYF. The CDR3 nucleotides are TGTGCCAGCAGCCTACGGACGGTAGGAGATACGCAGTATTTT.

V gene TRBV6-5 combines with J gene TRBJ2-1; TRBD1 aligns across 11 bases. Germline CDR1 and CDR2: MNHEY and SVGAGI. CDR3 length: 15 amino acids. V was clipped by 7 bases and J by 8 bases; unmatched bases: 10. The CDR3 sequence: CASTEGQGVGDEQFF. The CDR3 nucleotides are TGTGCCAGCACCGAGGGACAGGGGGTAGGCGATGAGCAGTTCTTC.

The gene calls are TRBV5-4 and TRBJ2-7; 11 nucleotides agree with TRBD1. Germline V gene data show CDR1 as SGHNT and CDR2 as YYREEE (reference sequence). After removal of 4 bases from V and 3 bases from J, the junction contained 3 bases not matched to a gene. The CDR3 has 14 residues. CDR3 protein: CASSPGQGDYEQYF. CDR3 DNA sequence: TGTGCCAGCAGCCCGGGACAGGGGGACTACGAGCAGTACTTC.